These 6 T cell receptor beta chains originate from one sample sequenced in a study of T cell clonotyping in hematopoietic cell transplantation. Using immunoSEQ multiplex PCR, the repertoire was profiled, and TCRdb retains in-frame clones only, with some absent. The data show 11,000 to 15,000 clones, with approximately 93% seen just once and 4.5% held by the top ten. This sample comprised PBMCs, obtained 30 days after allogeneic stem cell transplant. The source is a male patient between 60 and 69 years old who had an allogeneic stem cell transplant from an unrelated donor, so the T cells may come from the graft donor. Some clones in this sample may be carry-over from other donors' samples.

J is TRBJ1-5 and V is TRBV6-5; D is possibly TRBD1 (5 bases). Germline values: CDR1 MNHEY, CDR2 SVGAGI. The V and J ends lost 0 bases and 5 bases respectively, with 11 bases between them. The CDR3 consists of 15 residues. The CDR3 DNA follows: TGTGCCAGCAGTTACTCACCGGGACCTGATCAGCCCCAGCATTTT. It specifies CASSYSPGPDQPQHF.

The chain links TRBV11-2 to TRBJ2-1; 7 nucleotides agree with TRBD1. Trimming took 5 bases from V and 6 from J; bases not matched to a gene: 7. Germline V gives CDR1 SGHAT, CDR2 FQNNGV. CDR3 size: 14 residues. CDR3 region: CASSPSGTVNEQFF. In nucleotides, the CDR3 is TGTGCCAGCAGCCCCTCCGGGACAGTCAATGAGCAGTTCTTC.

This chain uses TRBV10-3 with TRBJ2-7; 9 nucleotides align to TRBD1. CDR1 is ENHRY and CDR2 is SYGVKD in the germline V gene. V shed 3 bases, J shed 2 bases, and the junction held 2 bases outside the gene matches. The CDR3 loop spans 14 amino acids. Here the CDR3 reads CAISERQGAYEQYF. The CDR3 DNA is TGTGCCATCAGTGAAAGACAGGGGGCCTACGAGCAGTACTTC.

This chain uses TRBV5-1 with TRBJ2-3; 11 nucleotides match TRBD2. Per germline, CDR1 SGHRS and CDR2 YFSETQ. The CDR3 is 17 amino acids. V was clipped by 4 bases and J by 0 bases; unmatched bases: 7. The CDR3 region has the DNA TGCGCCAGCAGCCCCCTGACTAGCGGGGTAAGCACAGATACGCAGTATTTT. Encoded protein: CASSPLTSGVSTDTQYF.

This clone was seen only a few times. The chain has TRBV7-8 and TRBJ2-5; the match to TRBD2 covers 8 bases. The junction had 5 bases not matched to a gene; V was cut back by 5 bases and J by 3 bases. CDR3 length: 14 amino acids. Germline CDR1 SGHVS, CDR2 FQNEAQ. CDR3 bases: TGTGCCAGCAGCCTCCACGGGAGGGAAGAGACCCAGTACTTC. Translating gives CASSLHGREETQYF. Supplemented by reference TRBV7-8 and TRBJ2-5, the full variable domain reads GAGVSQSPRYKVAKRGQDVALRCDPISGHVSLFWYQQALGQGPEFLTYFQNEAQLDKSGLPSDRFFAERPEGSVSTLKIQRTQQEDSAVYLCASSLHGREETQYFGPGTRLLVL.

The chain combines TRBV27 with TRBJ2-5; tentatively, D is TRBD1 or TRBD2 (5 bases each). The ends were cut back, 5 bases at V and 2 bases at J, with 12 bases in the middle. Germline CDR1 reads MNHEY; CDR2 reads SMNVEV (reference sequence). The length of the CDR3 is 14 residues. CDR3 loop: CASSKPGPQETQYF. The CDR3 DNA reads as TGTGCCAGCAGTAAACCGGGGCCTCAAGAGACCCAGTACTTC.